This entry is about one T cell receptor (beta chain). Its antigen is still unknown. No clone much larger than this one lies a single base away; base qualities are absent. The sample is drawn from a study of Ad26.COV2.S vaccination and SARS-CoV-2 variants (dated by TCRdb to about 2021). Concerning the study at large: Vaccine-arm donors came from COV1001, a multicentre, randomized, double-blind, placebo-controlled phase I-IIa trial of Ad26.COV2.S in healthy adults. Dosing of Ad26.COV2.S was intramuscular, at either 5x10^10 or 1x10^11 viral particles, delivered as one shot or as two shots spaced 56 days apart. TCRbeta repertoire sequencing was used to assess the specificity and breadth of SARS-CoV-2-reactive T cell receptors after Ad26.COV2.S vaccination. The TCR-sequenced set comprised about 32 samples: some 20 Ad26.COV2.S vaccine recipients, 5 placebo recipients and 8 SARS-CoV-2 convalescent individuals. Participants in the trial were split at random into five groups of five each, receiving low-dose or high-dose Ad26.COV2.S once or twice, or else placebo on both occasions. Investigators remained blinded to trial group allocation during experiments and outcome assessment.

As encoded in the germline V gene, CDR1 is SGHRS while CDR2 is YFSETQ. The CDR3 runs 14 amino acids, cysteine and phenylalanine included. The DNA shown is the 42-base CDR3, in frame from base 1. V ends up 4 bases short and J 1 base short, with an unmatched junction base count of 2. The treatment or condition label of this sample denotes: roughly 19 received Ad26.COV2.S at low or high dose, single or two shots; about 5 received placebo; per-sample allocation not given. Repertoires of vaccine and placebo recipients were sequenced from samples collected on day 63 after the first injection. Between 29 July and 7 August 2020, Cohort 1b enrolled some 25 adults aged 18-55 years at one site in Boston, USA. Ad26.COV2.S consisted of a replication-incompetent adenovirus type 26 vector by which a prefusion-stabilized SARS-CoV-2 spike protein from the original Wuhan strain was expressed. Overall results and qualifications from the work: Higher spike-specific TCR breadth was observed in Ad26.COV2.S recipients than in placebo recipients (P = 0.0014). After vaccination, substantial breadth of spike-specific CD8+ and CD4+ T cell responses was reported. Non-spike TCR breadth was comparable between vaccine and placebo recipients, consistent with the vaccine containing only spike. The study was not powered for comparison of responses between vaccine doses or regimens. It was noted by the authors that total T cell responses may have been underestimated by the TCR breadth and depth analyses.

TCRbeta CDR3 regions were sequenced with the immunoSEQ Assay. After extraction, genomic DNA underwent amplification by bias-controlled multiplex PCR, followed by high-throughput sequencing. The source study handled its data this way. To quantify the absolute abundance of each unique TCRbeta CDR3 region, sequences were collapsed and filtered. T cell fraction was estimated by normalizing TCRbeta template counts to usable DNA, which was measured by amplifying reference genes present in all nucleated cells. Repertoire TCRs were annotated as SARS-CoV-2-specific by exact matching of V gene, CDR3 amino acid sequence and J gene to a known reactive TCR set. The reference SARS-CoV-2 TCR set was obtained from MIRA and was filtered for enrichment in COVID-19-positive ImmuneCODE repertoires, whereby public or cross-reactive TCRs were removed. Drawing on the MIRA antigens, annotated TCRs were analysed further at the level of specific ORF or position within ORF. Breadth was defined as annotated unique rearrangements over total unique productive rearrangements; depth was the summed frequency of those rearrangements. Two-sided Wilcoxon rank-sum tests were used to compare TCR breadth between groups. In its TCRdb copy, this immuneACCESS table keeps in-frame sequences only and misses some clones. Where compared with another copy, unresolved V genes explain less than half of these, and the others have no known cause. The D gene and trimming were derived from the DNA, and the V and J assignments and clone size from that table. The sample table holds about 680,000 clones, of which more than 80% were seen once. The ten largest make up over 1.3% of the sample.

The clonotype originates from a person aged 18-60 years who received the Ad26.COV2.S COVID-19 vaccine or a placebo. The sample consisted of peripheral blood, taken in a trial of Ad26.COV2.S vaccine versus placebo. The chain was built from TRBV5-1 and TRBJ2-7; 10 middle bases align to TRBD1. In nucleotides, the sequence is TGCGCCAGCAGCATGGGACAGGGGTCCTACGAGCAGTACTTC. Translated, it gives CASSMGQGSYEQYF.